This passage covers 30 T cell receptor beta chains from one sample sequenced in a study of T-cell reconstitution after alpha-beta-depleted transplantation in children. It was with unique molecular identifiers that the TCRbeta library was prepared. TCRdb redid the calling of the PCR reads with MiXCR, one entry per CDR3 protein. The sample consists of roughly 500,000 distinct CDR3 sequences, 10% to 13% of them appearing once. Sequenced here: PBMCs, sampled before TCRalphabeta/CD19-depleted stem cell transplant. The source of these receptors is a child under 10 years old with inherited bone marrow failure, due to receive a stem cell transplant.

In this sample, this clonotype turned up a few times. This chain joins TRBV12-3 or TRBV12-4 and TRBJ2-7, with 11 bases that match TRBD2. Trimming at V came to 3 bases and at J to 5 bases, leaving 6 bases not matched to a gene. This CDR3 comprises 15 residues. The CDR3, as DNA: TGTGCCAGCAGTTTTGGGGGACTAGCGGTGCACGAGCAGTACTTC. Translated, it gives CASSFGGLAVHEQYF.

This clonotype has a handful of counts. This rearrangement joins TRBV5-5 to TRBJ2-1; TRBD1 is a possible D gene (6 bases). CDR1 and CDR2 from the germline V gene are SGHKS and YYEKEE (reference sequence). V was shortened by 5 bases and J by 1 base, with 16 bases between the two germline ends. The CDR3 runs to 16 residues. The CDR3 spells CASRLTGLESYNEQFF. The CDR3 DNA is TGTGCCAGCAGACTCACAGGGTTGGAGTCCTACAATGAGCAGTTCTTC.

CDR3 sequence (DNA): TGTGCCAGCAGCAATGACAGAAACATTCAGTACTTC. Its translation: CASSNDRNIQYF. The chain recombines TRBV21-1 with TRBJ2-4. TRBV21-1 is listed as a pseudogene. The CDR3 runs to 12 residues.

This clonotype was detected many times. The V and J genes are TRBV27 and TRBJ2-3; 12 bases fit TRBD2. V lost 5 bases, J lost 3 bases, and 6 bases stayed unmatched. This CDR3 has 16 amino acids. CDR1 is MNHEY, CDR2 SMNVEV, per germline (reference sequence). The CDR3 nucleotides are TGTGCCAGCAGTCCCCTAGCGGGAGGGCAGACAGATACGCAGTATTTT. As protein: CASSPLAGGQTDTQYF.

This clonotype was counted at least ten times. The rearrangement joins TRBV5-8 to TRBJ1-6; D is unclear. V dropped 3 bases and J dropped 9 bases, with 7 bases sitting between them. This CDR3 comprises 12 residues. Germline V gene lookup returns CDR1 SGHTS and CDR2 YDEGEE. CDR3 amino acids: CASSWEASPLHF. CDR3 nucleotide sequence: TGTGCCAGCAGCTGGGAAGCTTCACCCCTCCACTTT.

For this clonotype: This may arise from a read error, as a much more abundant clone is one base away. The rearrangement joins TRBV12-3 or TRBV12-4 to TRBJ2-3; D remains unclear. The CDR3 has 15 residues. CDR3 nucleotides: TGTGCCAGCAGATTAGAGGCCCTCGGATCCGATACGCAGTATTTT. Translated: CASRLEALGSDTQYF.

This clonotype was seen many times. The V gene is TRBV21-1, the J gene TRBJ2-2; the D call in the table, TRBD2, was not verified against the DNA. TRBV21-1 is listed as a pseudogene. The CDR3 runs to 18 residues. The CDR3 here is CASTTTQLAGTNTGELFF. The CDR3 DNA is TGTGCCAGCACTACCACCCAGCTAGCGGGGACGAACACCGGGGAGCTGTTTTTT.

This clonotype was seen a few times. The rearrangement joins TRBV19 to TRBJ2-7; D not certain. The V end lost 7 bases, the J end lost 2 bases, and 12 bases lay between the germline ends. This CDR3 contains 13 residues. Germline CDR1 and CDR2: LNHDA and SQIVND (reference sequence). The CDR3 DNA reads as TGTGCCAGTAACCCAAGGCGGACCTACGAGCAGTACTTC. Its translation is CASNPRRTYEQYF.

This clonotype was found a few times. The V call is TRBV20-1, the J call TRBJ2-5; tentative D call: TRBD1 (5 bases). CDR3 length: 16 residues. V lost 0 bases, J lost 2 bases, and 16 bases lay in between. Germline V gene sequence: CDR1 DFQATT, CDR2 SNEGSKA (reference sequence). CDR3 sequence: CSARESRVIGQETQYF. The DNA of the CDR3 is TGCAGTGCTAGAGAGAGCAGGGTCATTGGTCAAGAGACCCAGTACTTC.

This clonotype has ten or more counts. The chain links TRBV7-9 to TRBJ1-2; TRBD1 is a possible D gene (6 bases). The CDR3 is 17 amino acids. Germline V gene lookup returns CDR1 SEHNR and CDR2 FQNEAQ (reference sequence). Trimming shortened V by 3 bases and J by 6 bases, and 23 bases separated the two germline ends. CDR3 nucleotides: TGTGCCAGCAGCTTCCGACGGTCGGCAGGGGAATCGAATGGCTACACCTTC. Translated: CASSFRRSAGESNGYTF.

This clonotype was seen a handful of times. The V gene is TRBV7-2, the J gene TRBJ2-1; TRBD2 agrees at 13 bases. This CDR3 region has 21 residues. V was pared by 4 bases and J by 7 bases, with 22 bases of the junction left unmatched. In germline, CDR1 is SGHTA, CDR2 FQGNSA. Here the CDR3 reads CASSSLTGFGPTGLAGNEQFF. The CDR3 DNA follows: TGTGCCAGCAGCTCGCTGACAGGGTTCGGTCCAACGGGACTAGCGGGGAATGAGCAGTTCTTC.

This chain connects TRBV7-2 to TRBJ2-7, with TRBD2 matching 7 bases. V gave up 2 bases and J gave up 4 bases; unmatched junction bases: 11. Germline-derived CDR1 and CDR2 are SGHTA and FQGNSA. The CDR3 length is 16 residues. CDR3 in amino acids: CASSLKPLSGIYEQYF. CDR3 DNA: TGTGCCAGCAGCTTAAAACCACTGAGCGGGATTTACGAGCAGTACTTC. The variable domain in full, completed from reference TRBV7-2 and TRBJ2-7, reads GAGVSQSPSNKVTEKGKDVELRCDPISGHTALYWYRQSLGQGLEFLIYFQGNSAPDKSGLPSDRFSAERTGGSVSTLTIQRTQQEDSAVYLCASSLKPLSGIYEQYFGPGTRLTVT.

This clonotype was observed a handful of times. This chain uses TRBV27 with TRBJ1-5, with D unresolved. The CDR3 spans 14 residues. Germline CDR1 MNHEY, CDR2 SMNVEV (reference sequence). V gave up 3 bases and J gave up 0 bases, with 6 bases separating them. In DNA form, the CDR3 reads TGTGCCAGCAGTTTTGGTCATAGCAATCAGCCCCAGCATTTT. It yields the protein CASSFGHSNQPQHF.

This clonotype occurred many times. This chain uses TRBV9 with TRBJ2-3; D is unclear. V shed 1 base and J shed 5 bases, with 11 bases lying between them. This CDR3 comprises 14 residues. Germline V gene sequence: CDR1 SGDLS, CDR2 YYNGEE. The CDR3 nucleotides read TGTGCCAGCAGCGTAAGCCCGAAAGTAGATACGCAGTATTTT. Protein sequence: CASSVSPKVDTQYF.

This clonotype was seen ten or more times. The chain combines TRBV20-1 with TRBJ2-1; 10 bases are shared with TRBD2. This CDR3 spans 16 amino acids. Per the germline V gene, CDR1 is DFQATT and CDR2 is SNEGSKA (reference sequence). The V and J ends lost 2 bases and 8 bases, in that order; junction bases with no gene match: 12. CDR3 DNA sequence: TGCAGTGCTAGAAAGGAGCGGGAGGGCCCTCGGGATGAGCAGTTCTTC. It codes for CSARKEREGPRDEQFF.

In its sample, this clonotype was seen many times. V and J are TRBV7-2 and TRBJ2-7, with D unresolved. The ends were cut back, 2 bases at V and 2 bases at J, with 10 bases in the middle. CDR1 and CDR2 (germline): SGHTA, FQGNSA. The CDR3 spans 14 residues. The CDR3 DNA sequence: TGTGCCAGCAGCTTATTCATGGGCACCTACGAGCAGTACTTC. Protein product: CASSLFMGTYEQYF.

As for this clonotype: With a much larger clone just one base away, this may be a read error. This chain joins TRBV18 and TRBJ1-2; the D gene is possibly TRBD1 (6 bases). V was trimmed by 1 base and J by 8 bases, leaving 17 bases between them. CDR1 is KGHSH and CDR2 is LQKENI in the germline V gene. This CDR3 has 15 amino acids. CDR3 DNA sequence: TGTGCCAGCTCACCACGGGGGGCCGACCCGAGGGGCTACACCTTC. Translating gives CASSPRGADPRGYTF.

In this sample, this clonotype turned up many times. The chain links TRBV6-5 to TRBJ2-7; D call uncertain. Germline V gives CDR1 MNHEY, CDR2 SVGAGI. V gave up 2 bases and J gave up 0 bases, with 14 bases separating them. The CDR3 runs 16 residues. The CDR3 here is CASSYGVSVTSYEQYF. CDR3 bases: TGTGCCAGCAGTTACGGTGTCAGTGTGACCTCCTACGAGCAGTACTTC.

There are a few counts of this clonotype. The V call is TRBV27, the J call TRBJ2-7; possibly TRBD2 for D (5 bases). CDR3 length: 12 amino acids. Germline V gene data show CDR1 as MNHEY and CDR2 as SMNVEV (reference sequence). The CDR3, as DNA: TGTGCTGTGAGAGGGCCCACCTACGAGCAGTACTTC. Translation gives CAVRGPTYEQYF.

This clonotype showed up many times. The gene calls are TRBV19 and TRBJ1-2; possibly TRBD1 for D (5 bases). Trimming stripped 7 bases from V and 13 bases from J, with 22 bases between. Germline V gene data show CDR1 as LNHDA and CDR2 as SQIVND (reference sequence). The CDR3 is made up of 13 amino acids. CDR3 region: CASTPYGAPGLTF. For the CDR3, the DNA is TGTGCCAGTACCCCATACGGGGCGCCAGGTCTCACCTTC.

The CDR3 bases are TGTGCCAGCAGGAAAGACAGTTACGTTAACTATGGCTACACCTTC. Amino acids: CASRKDSYVNYGYTF. The V gene is TRBV11-2, the J gene TRBJ1-2, with TRBD1 as a possible D gene (5 bases). From germline, CDR1 is SGHAT and CDR2 FQNNGV. Trimming shortened V by 6 bases and J by 1 base, and 15 bases separated the two germline ends. The length of the CDR3 is 15 residues.

This clonotype was seen a handful of times. The V gene is TRBV20-1, the J gene TRBJ2-1; 8 bases match TRBD1. V dropped 4 bases and J dropped 4; count of bases not matched to a gene: 3. Germline V lookup: CDR1 DFQATT, CDR2 SNEGSKA (reference sequence). The CDR3 contains 13 residues. DNA for the CDR3: TGCAGTGCTACCAGGGACAGGTACAATGAGCAGTTCTTC. This gives the protein CSATRDRYNEQFF.

In this sample, this clonotype turned up many times. CDR3 loop: CSARWREGRYEQFF. CDR3 nucleotide sequence: TGCAGTGCTAGGTGGCGGGAGGGCCGTTATGAGCAGTTCTTC. The chain carries TRBV20-1 and TRBJ2-1; 9 bases align to TRBD2. CDR1 DFQATT and CDR2 SNEGSKA come from the germline V gene (reference sequence). The CDR3 contains 14 residues. Unmatched junction bases numbered 8, after V lost 3 bases and J lost 8 bases.

This clonotype was seen many times. CDR3 DNA: TGTGCCAGCAACCAAGGACAAACTAATGAAAAACTGTTTTTT. Its protein is CASNQGQTNEKLFF. This chain connects TRBV7-2 to TRBJ1-4; D might be TRBD1 (5 bases). Germline V gives CDR1 SGHTA, CDR2 FQGNSA. The CDR3 is 14 amino acids. V lost 7 bases, J lost 1 base, and 10 bases lay in between.

This clonotype was recorded many times. V gene TRBV27 combines with J gene TRBJ2-7; either TRBD1 or TRBD2 may supply D (5 bases each). The germline gives CDR1 MNHEY, CDR2 SMNVEV (reference sequence). The CDR3 is made up of 12 amino acids. The CDR3, as DNA: TGTGTTCCCGGGGCTCGCAGGGACGAGCAGTACTTC. Amino acids: CVPGARRDEQYF.

This clonotype was seen ten or more times. The gene calls are TRBV28 and TRBJ2-5, with D hard to call. This CDR3 comprises 14 residues. In germline, CDR1 is MDHEN, CDR2 SYDVKM. Deletions cut 6 bases from V and 2 bases from J, with 13 bases between. CDR3 sequence: CASSPRNEQETQYF. DNA for the CDR3: TGTGCCAGCAGCCCCCGGAATGAGCAAGAGACCCAGTACTTC.

The sample holds many counts of this clonotype. The chain is built from TRBV4-3 and TRBJ2-3, with TRBD2 matching 7 bases. Trimming at V came to 1 base and at J to 2 bases, leaving 9 bases not matched to a gene. CDR3 length: 17 residues. The germline V gene has CDR1 LGHNA and CDR2 YSLEER. CDR3 loop: CASSQGIAGTITDTQYF. CDR3 DNA: TGCGCCAGCAGCCAAGGAATAGCGGGCACCATCACAGATACGCAGTATTTT.

Worth noting for this clonotype: With a much larger clone just one base away, this may be a read error. The chain carries TRBV27 and TRBJ2-7, with 7 bases identical to TRBD2. The germline V gene encodes CDR1 MNHEY and CDR2 SMNVEV (reference sequence). The CDR3 loop spans 14 amino acids. CDR3 DNA: TGTGCCAGCAGTTTGGCTAGCGGTCCCTACGACCAGTACTTC. Protein sequence: CASSLASGPYDQYF.

This clonotype was detected many times. CDR3 nucleotides: TGCGCCAGCAGCTCAACCGGGACCGGGAACACTGAAGCTTTCTTT. This gives the protein CASSSTGTGNTEAFF. The V call is TRBV5-1, the J call TRBJ1-1; TRBD1 is a possible D gene (5 bases). Trimming cost V 3 bases and J 1 base, with 13 bases left between them. The CDR3 is 15 amino acids. The germline V gene encodes CDR1 SGHRS and CDR2 YFSETQ.

The V call is TRBV6-1, the J call TRBJ1-1; 7 bases line up with TRBD1. This CDR3 has 13 amino acids. Germline CDR1 reads MNHNS; CDR2 reads SASEGT. V shed 6 bases, J shed 1 base, and the junction held 2 bases outside the gene matches. The CDR3 coding sequence is TGTGCCAGCAGGACAGGGTCGAACACTGAAGCTTTCTTT. Translated, it gives CASRTGSNTEAFF.